This T cell receptor (beta chain) originates from a study of PD-1 and CTLA-4 blockade in melanoma. Data came from immunoSEQ multiplex PCR; TCRdb stores just in-frame clones and leaves some out. The table has almost 30,000 clones, approximately 91% seen once. The CDR3 totals 11 residues. Trimming took 6 bases from V and 10 from J, leaving 10 bases between them. The receptor comes from a human donor with melanoma. The source material was CD8+ T cells from peripheral blood, sampled before anti-PD-1 treatment. The rearrangement links TRBV12-3 or TRBV12-4 to TRBJ2-1, with unresolved D. In DNA form, the CDR3 reads TGTGCCAGCAGCTTCCTCGGGGAGCAGTTCTTC. Protein sequence: CASSFLGEQFF.